This T cell receptor beta chain was captured by sequencing in a study of glioma-infiltrating T cells after dendritic cell vaccination (dated by TCRdb to the mid-2010s). The study in broad terms: Of the approximately 15 glioblastoma patients in the cohort, all drawn from Phase I and II dendritic cell vaccination trials, 9 were newly diagnosed and 6 had recurrent disease. Patients received three intradermal dendritic cell vaccine injections at biweekly intervals in the arm below the axilla. Survival after dendritic cell vaccination was correlated with TCR sequencing metrics, including TIL content and tumor-blood repertoire overlap. The vaccine consisted of monocyte-derived dendritic cells cultured less than eight days with IL-4 and GM-CSF, then pulsed overnight with autologous tumor lysate. Between 2003 and 2012, the patients were given dendritic cell vaccination pulsed with autologous tumor lysate. Tumor-infiltrating lymphocyte content was quantified and tumor and blood repertoires were compared in dendritic cell-vaccinated glioblastoma patients by deep sequencing of TCR beta CDR3 regions.

Using the immunoSEQ assay, TCRB CDR3 regions were amplified from 2 micrograms of genomic DNA, or from all available DNA when less than that was on hand. Multiplex PCR used 60 forward primers for TCR V beta segments and 13 reverse primers for J beta segments. To estimate reads per starting template, synthetic control templates were spiked into each sample at limiting dilution. The Illumina HiSeq System generated 87 bp sequencing reads. The paper's processing steps were these. PCR and sequencing errors were removed by a nearest neighbor algorithm that merged closely related sequences. TCR overlap was defined as the percentage of unique tumor TCR beta sequences that were also present in the same patient's peripheral blood. TCRdb provides this immuneACCESS table in a form limited to in-frame rearrangements. Some clones are lacking; in checked studies, under half of them reflect an unresolved V gene, and why the rest are absent is not known. V, J and clone size reflect that table, while D and trimming were determined from the DNA. The sample has 75,000 to 95,000 clones on record, 75% to 90% of them singletons. The ten largest clones capture approximately 2% of the sample.

The germline V gene gives CDR1 as SGHDT and CDR2 as YYEEEE. Its CDR3 holds 14 amino acids, cysteine through phenylalanine. CDR3 DNA is the only sequence kept; it has 42 bases, read in frame from the first base. Trimming leaves V shorter by 7 bases and J shorter by 3 bases, with the junction holding 5 bases beyond the gene matches. A note on this clone: Its antigen has not been determined. Base qualities are not provided; no much larger clone lies one nucleotide away.

What the study reported, not specific to this receptor: After dendritic cell vaccination, a higher estimated pretreatment TIL content predicted longer time to progression and longer overall survival. The three-group TCR overlap response model was characterized as speculative, and prospective validation of the model was stated to be required. The cohort was small and heterogeneous, with few patients having full blood and tumor sets and even fewer initial-recurrent tumor pairs. No direct relationship between TCR clonality and survival was found, suggesting that a diverse polyclonal response may matter.

This specimen's time point label, interpreted: after dendritic cell vaccination, including at tumor progression/relapse. To be selected, patients needed enough residual fresh-frozen tumor tissue and more than two years of available survival data. An isocitrate dehydrogenase mutation was not carried by any of the glioblastoma patients, although molecular status was otherwise variable. PBMC collection took place before vaccination, two weeks after the third vaccination, and at tumor progression if progression occurred. Genomic DNA was extracted with the Qiagen DNeasy Blood extraction Kit. The V gene is TRBV5-6 and the J gene is TRBJ2-5; 11 nucleotides in the junction match TRBD1. Here the sequenced sample was blood, taken after dendritic cell vaccination. This TCR was recovered from a human donor with glioblastoma. This receptor carries the CDR3 CASLDRGREETQYF. The sequence in DNA is TGTGCCAGCTTGGACAGGGGGCGCGAAGAGACCCAGTACTTC.